The source of this T cell receptor beta chain is a study of cytomegalovirus exposure and HLA in healthy donors. This clone appeared a single time. PCR was performed using 60 Vbeta and 13 Jbeta primers. The repertoire was sequenced with immunoSEQ multiplex PCR; TCRdb's copy has only in-frame clones and lacks some. The profile shows roughly 52,000 clones, 50% to 70% of them singletons. Germline loops: CDR1 MDHEN, CDR2 SYDVKM. The CDR3 is made up of 12 amino acids. Trimming stripped 2 bases from V and 8 bases from J, with 6 bases between. The receptor's source is a human donor in good health. Sequencing input: PBMCs. The chain joins TRBV28 to TRBJ1-4; D is undetermined. DNA for the CDR3: TGTGCCAGCAGTTTACGGGTCGAAAAACTGTTTTTT. Translating gives CASSLRVEKLFF.